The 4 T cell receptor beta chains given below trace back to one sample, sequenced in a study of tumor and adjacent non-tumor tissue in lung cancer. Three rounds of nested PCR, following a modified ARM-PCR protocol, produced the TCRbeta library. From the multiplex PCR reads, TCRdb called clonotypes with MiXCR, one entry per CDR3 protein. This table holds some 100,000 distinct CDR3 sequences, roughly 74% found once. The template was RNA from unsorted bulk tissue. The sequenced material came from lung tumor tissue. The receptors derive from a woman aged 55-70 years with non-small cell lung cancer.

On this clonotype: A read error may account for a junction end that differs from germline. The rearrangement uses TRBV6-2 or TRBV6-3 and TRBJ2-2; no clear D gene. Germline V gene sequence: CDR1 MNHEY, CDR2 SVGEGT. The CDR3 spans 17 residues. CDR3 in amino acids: CASSYTQQMSNTGELFF. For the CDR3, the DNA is TGTGCCAGTAGTTACACCCAACAGATGTCCAACACCGGGGAGCTGTTTTTT.

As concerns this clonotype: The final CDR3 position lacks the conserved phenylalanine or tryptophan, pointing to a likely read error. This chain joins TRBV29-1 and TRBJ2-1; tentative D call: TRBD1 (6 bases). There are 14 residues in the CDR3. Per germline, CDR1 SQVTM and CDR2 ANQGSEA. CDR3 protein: CSIEVQQGSNEQFL. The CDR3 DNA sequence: TGCAGCATTGAAGTCCAGCAGGGGAGTAATGAGCAGTTCCTC.

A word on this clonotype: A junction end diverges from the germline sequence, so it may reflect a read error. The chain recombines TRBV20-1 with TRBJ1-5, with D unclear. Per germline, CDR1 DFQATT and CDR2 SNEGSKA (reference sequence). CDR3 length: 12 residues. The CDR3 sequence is CSVGRRNKPQEF. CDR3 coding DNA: TGCAGTGTCGGGAGACGCAATAAGCCCCAGGAATTT.

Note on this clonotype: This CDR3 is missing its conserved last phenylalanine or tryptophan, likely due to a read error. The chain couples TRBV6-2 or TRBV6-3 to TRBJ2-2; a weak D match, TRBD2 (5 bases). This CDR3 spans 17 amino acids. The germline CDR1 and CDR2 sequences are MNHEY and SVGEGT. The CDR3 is CASSYTQQRANTGELFL. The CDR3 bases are TGTGCTAGCAGTTACACCCAACAGAGGGCCAACACCGGGGAACTGTTTTTA.